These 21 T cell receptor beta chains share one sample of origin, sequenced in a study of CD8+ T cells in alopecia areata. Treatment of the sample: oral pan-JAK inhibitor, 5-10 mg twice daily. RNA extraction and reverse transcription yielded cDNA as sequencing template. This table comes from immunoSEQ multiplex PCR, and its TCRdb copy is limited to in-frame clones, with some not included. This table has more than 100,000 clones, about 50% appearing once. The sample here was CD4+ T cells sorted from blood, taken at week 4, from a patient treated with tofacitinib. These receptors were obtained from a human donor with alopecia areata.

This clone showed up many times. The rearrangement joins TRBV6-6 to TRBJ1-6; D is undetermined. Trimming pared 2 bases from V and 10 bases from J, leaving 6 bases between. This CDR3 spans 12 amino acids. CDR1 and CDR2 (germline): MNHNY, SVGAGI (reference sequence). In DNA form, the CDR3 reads TGTGCCAGCAGTTACGGGGAATCACCCCTCCACTTT. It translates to CASSYGESPLHF.

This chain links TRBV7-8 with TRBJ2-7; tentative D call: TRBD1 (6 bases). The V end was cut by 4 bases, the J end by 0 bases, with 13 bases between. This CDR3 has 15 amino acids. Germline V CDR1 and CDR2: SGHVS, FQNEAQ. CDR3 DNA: TGTGCCAGCAGCTCCACAGGGAGACTCTCCTACGAGCAGTACTTC. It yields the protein CASSSTGRLSYEQYF.

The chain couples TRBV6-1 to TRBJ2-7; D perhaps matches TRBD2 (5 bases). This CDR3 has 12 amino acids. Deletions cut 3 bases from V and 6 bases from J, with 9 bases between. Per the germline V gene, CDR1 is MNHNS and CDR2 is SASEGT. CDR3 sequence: CASSDRGREQYF. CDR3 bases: TGTGCCAGCAGTGATCGGGGTCGCGAGCAGTACTTC.

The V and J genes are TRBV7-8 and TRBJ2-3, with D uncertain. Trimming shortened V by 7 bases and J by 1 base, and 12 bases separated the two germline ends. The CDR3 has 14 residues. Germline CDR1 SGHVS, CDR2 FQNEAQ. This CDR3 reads CASTTRLRTDTQYF. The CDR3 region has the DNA TGTGCCAGCACTACCCGACTCCGCACAGATACGCAGTATTTT.

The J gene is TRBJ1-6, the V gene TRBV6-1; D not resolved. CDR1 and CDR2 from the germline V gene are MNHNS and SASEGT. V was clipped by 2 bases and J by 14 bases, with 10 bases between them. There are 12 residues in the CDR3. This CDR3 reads CASSERVGSLHF. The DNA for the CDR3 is TGTGCCAGCAGTGAACGGGTTGGGTCCCTCCACTTT.

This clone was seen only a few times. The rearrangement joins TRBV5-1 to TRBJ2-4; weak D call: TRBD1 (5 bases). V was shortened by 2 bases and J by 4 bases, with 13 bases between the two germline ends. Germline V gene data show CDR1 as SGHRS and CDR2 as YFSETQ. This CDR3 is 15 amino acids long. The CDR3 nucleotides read TGCGCCAGCAGCTTTTTCGACAGAGAGAAAAACATTCAGTACTTC. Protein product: CASSFFDREKNIQYF.

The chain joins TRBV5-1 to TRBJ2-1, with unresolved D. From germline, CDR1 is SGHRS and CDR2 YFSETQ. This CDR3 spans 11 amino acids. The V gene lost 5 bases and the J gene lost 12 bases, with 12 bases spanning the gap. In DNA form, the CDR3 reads TGCGCCAGCAGTCTGGACGGGTGGCAGTTCTTC. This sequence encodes CASSLDGWQFF.

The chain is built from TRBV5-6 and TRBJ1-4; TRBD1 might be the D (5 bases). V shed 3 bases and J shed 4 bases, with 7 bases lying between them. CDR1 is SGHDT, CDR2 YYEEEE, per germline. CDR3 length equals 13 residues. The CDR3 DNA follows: TGTGCCAGCAGCTACAGGTTTAATGAAAAACTGTTTTTT. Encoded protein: CASSYRFNEKLFF.

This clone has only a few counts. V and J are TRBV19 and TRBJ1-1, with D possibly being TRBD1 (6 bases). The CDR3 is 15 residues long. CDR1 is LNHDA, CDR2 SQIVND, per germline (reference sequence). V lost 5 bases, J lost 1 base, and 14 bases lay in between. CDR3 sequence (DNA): TGTGCCAGTAGTCTCAGGGGAGTCGGGAACACTGAAGCTTTCTTT. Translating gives CASSLRGVGNTEAFF. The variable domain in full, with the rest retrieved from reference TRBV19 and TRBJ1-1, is DGGITQSPKYLFRKEGQNVTLSCEQNLNHDAMYWYRQDPGQGLRLIYYSQIVNDFQKGDIAEGYSVSREKKESFPLTVTSAQKNPTAFYLCASSLRGVGNTEAFFGQGTRLTVV.

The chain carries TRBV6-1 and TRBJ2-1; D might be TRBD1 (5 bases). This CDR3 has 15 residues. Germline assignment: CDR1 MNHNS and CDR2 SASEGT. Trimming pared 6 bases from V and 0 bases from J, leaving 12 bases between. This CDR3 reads CASRWTTSSYNEQFF. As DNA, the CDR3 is TGTGCCAGCAGGTGGACAACAAGCTCCTACAATGAGCAGTTCTTC.

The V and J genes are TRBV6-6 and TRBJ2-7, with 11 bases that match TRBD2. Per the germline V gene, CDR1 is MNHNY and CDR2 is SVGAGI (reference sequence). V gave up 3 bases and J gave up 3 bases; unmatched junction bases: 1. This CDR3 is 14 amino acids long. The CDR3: CASSYSGRGYEQYF. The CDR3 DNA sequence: TGTGCCAGCAGTTATAGCGGGAGGGGCTACGAGCAGTACTTC.

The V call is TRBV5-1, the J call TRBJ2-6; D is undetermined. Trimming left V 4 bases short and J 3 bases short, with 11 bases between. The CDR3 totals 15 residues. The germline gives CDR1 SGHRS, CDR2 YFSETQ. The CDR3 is CASSQRRFGANVLTF. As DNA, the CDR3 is TGCGCCAGCAGCCAGCGTCGGTTTGGGGCCAACGTCCTGACTTTC.

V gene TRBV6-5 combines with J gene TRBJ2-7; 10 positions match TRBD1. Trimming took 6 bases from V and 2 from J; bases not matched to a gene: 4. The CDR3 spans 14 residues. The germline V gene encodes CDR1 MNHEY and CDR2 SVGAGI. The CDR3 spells CASSPGQGTYEQYF. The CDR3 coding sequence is TGTGCCAGCAGCCCGGGACAGGGGACCTACGAGCAGTACTTC.

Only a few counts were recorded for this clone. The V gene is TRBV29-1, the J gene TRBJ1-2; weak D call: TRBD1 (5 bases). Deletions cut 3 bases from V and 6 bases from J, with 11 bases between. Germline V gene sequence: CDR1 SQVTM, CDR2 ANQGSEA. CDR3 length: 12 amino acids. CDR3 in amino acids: CSVDKGKDGYTF. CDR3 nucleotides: TGCAGCGTTGATAAGGGGAAGGATGGCTACACCTTC.

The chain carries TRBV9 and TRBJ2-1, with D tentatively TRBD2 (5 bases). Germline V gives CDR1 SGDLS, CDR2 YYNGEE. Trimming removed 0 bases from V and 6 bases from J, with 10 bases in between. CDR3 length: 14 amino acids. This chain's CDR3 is CASSVGGEGNEQFF. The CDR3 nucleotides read TGTGCCAGCAGCGTAGGTGGCGAGGGCAATGAGCAGTTCTTC.

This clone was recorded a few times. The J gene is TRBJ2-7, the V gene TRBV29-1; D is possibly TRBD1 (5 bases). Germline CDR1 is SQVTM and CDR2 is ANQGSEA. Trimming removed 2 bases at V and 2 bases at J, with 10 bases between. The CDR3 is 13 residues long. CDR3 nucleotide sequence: TGCAGCGTTGAAAGGGGTTCCGCCTACGAGCAGTACTTC. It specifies CSVERGSAYEQYF.

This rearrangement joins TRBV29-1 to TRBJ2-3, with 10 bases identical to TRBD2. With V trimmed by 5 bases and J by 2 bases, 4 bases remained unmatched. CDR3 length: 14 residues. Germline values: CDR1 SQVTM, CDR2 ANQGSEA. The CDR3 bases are TGCAGCGTTTCAAGCGGGAGGGCCACAGATACGCAGTATTTT. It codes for CSVSSGRATDTQYF.

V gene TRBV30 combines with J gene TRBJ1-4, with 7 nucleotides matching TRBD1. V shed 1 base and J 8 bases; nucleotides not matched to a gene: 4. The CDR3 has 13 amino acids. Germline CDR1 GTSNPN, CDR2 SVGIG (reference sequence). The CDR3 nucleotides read TGTGCCTGGAGTGGACAGGGCGAAGAAAAACTGTTTTTT. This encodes CAWSGQGEEKLFF.

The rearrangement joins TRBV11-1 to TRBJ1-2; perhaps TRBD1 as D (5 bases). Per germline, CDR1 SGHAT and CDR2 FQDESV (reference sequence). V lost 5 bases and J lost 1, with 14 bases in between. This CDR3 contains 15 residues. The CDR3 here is CASSRGTTVNYGYTF. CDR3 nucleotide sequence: TGTGCCAGCAGCCGCGGGACGACAGTTAACTATGGCTACACCTTC.

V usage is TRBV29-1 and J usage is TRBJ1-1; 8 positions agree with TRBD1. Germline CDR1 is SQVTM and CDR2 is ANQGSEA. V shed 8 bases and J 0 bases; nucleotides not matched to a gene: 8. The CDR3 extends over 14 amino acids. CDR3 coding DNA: TGCAGCCCCGAGGGACAGGACATGAACACTGAAGCTTTCTTT. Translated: CSPEGQDMNTEAFF. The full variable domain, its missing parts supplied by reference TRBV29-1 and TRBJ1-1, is SAVISQKPSRDICQRGTSLTIQCQVDSQVTMMFWYRQQPGQSLTLIATANQGSEATYESGFVIDKFPISRPNLTFSTLTVSNMSPEDSSIYLCSPEGQDMNTEAFFGQGTRLTVV.

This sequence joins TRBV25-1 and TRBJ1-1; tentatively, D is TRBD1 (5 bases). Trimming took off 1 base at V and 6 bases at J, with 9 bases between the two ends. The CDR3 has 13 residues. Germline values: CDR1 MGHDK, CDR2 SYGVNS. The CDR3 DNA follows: TGTGCCAGCAGTGAATGGGACGTCGCTGAAGCTTTCTTT. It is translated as CASSEWDVAEAFF. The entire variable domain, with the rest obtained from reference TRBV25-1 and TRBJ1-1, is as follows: EADIYQTPRYLVIGTGKKITLECSQTMGHDKMYWYQQDPGMELHLIHYSYGVNSTEKGDLSSESTVSRIRTEHFPLTLESARPSHTSQYLCASSEWDVAEAFFGQGTRLTVV.